These 6 T cell receptor beta chains share one sample of origin, sequenced in a study of blood T cells in healthy people across ages. The use of a sample-barcoded 5' primer and a J-beta primer mix characterized a second PCR of roughly 6 to 11 cycles. Each CDR3 protein is one row after TCRdb ran MiXCR on the 5' RACE reads. Among about 810,000 distinct CDR3 sequences listed, 35% to 40% were seen once. Input material: blood. The receptors come from a man younger than 30 in good health.

This chain links TRBV15 with TRBJ1-2; D uncertain. V was cut by 0 bases and J by 8 bases, with 13 bases left in between. In germline, CDR1 is LNHNV, CDR2 YYDKDF (reference sequence). CDR3 length: 14 residues. The CDR3 region is CATSRDKKGGGYTF. The CDR3 DNA is TGTGCCACCAGCAGAGATAAGAAGGGCGGGGGCTACACCTTC.

The chain joins TRBV24-1 to TRBJ2-7, with D uncertain. V lost 4 bases and J 1 base, leaving 25 bases between the germline ends. Germline CDR1 is KGHDR and CDR2 is SFDVKD. This CDR3 spans 19 amino acids. CDR3: CATSDHPPLIGLRSYEQYF. Written as DNA, the CDR3 is TGTGCCACCAGTGACCACCCCCCTTTGATCGGGTTGAGGTCCTACGAGCAGTACTTC.

The V gene is TRBV27, the J gene TRBJ1-2; 7 nucleotides line up with TRBD1. The germline V gene encodes CDR1 MNHEY and CDR2 SMNVEV (reference sequence). CDR3 length equals 14 residues. The junction had 5 bases not matched to a gene; V was cut back by 1 base and J by 6 bases. The CDR3 sequence is CASSLYRGGDGYTF. The CDR3 DNA is TGTGCCAGCAGTTTATACAGGGGAGGGGATGGCTACACCTTC.

Notes on this clonotype: A much larger clone sits a single nucleotide away, making a read error possible. V gene TRBV4-3 combines with J gene TRBJ2-5; D possibly corresponds to TRBD1 (5 bases). The length of the CDR3 is 14 residues. CDR1 LGHNA and CDR2 YSLEER come from the germline V gene. Trimming left V 4 bases short and J 11 bases short, with 20 bases between. The DNA for the CDR3 is TGCGCCAGCAGCCCGATCCTGATGGACAATGAGCAGTACTTC. Translating it yields CASSPILMDNEQYF.

This clonotype was detected only a few times. The chain's CDR3 is CASSPTQGETQYF. Written as DNA, the CDR3 is TGTGCCAGCAGCCCAACCCAAGGTGAGACCCAGTACTTC. This chain uses TRBV13 with TRBJ2-5; D gene unclear. This CDR3 has 13 amino acids. Trimming cost V 5 bases and J 5 bases, with 12 bases left between them. Germline V gene sequence: CDR1 PRHDT, CDR2 FYEKMQ (reference sequence).

The count of this clonotype is one. The V and J genes are TRBV27 and TRBJ1-1; 8 bases are shared with TRBD1. The CDR3 contains 14 residues. Trimming took 5 bases from V and 5 from J; bases not matched to a gene: 7. Per germline, CDR1 MNHEY and CDR2 SMNVEV (reference sequence). The CDR3 nucleotides read TGTGCCAGCAGTGTAAAATGGACAGGGACTGAAGCTTTCTTT. Translated, it gives CASSVKWTGTEAFF.